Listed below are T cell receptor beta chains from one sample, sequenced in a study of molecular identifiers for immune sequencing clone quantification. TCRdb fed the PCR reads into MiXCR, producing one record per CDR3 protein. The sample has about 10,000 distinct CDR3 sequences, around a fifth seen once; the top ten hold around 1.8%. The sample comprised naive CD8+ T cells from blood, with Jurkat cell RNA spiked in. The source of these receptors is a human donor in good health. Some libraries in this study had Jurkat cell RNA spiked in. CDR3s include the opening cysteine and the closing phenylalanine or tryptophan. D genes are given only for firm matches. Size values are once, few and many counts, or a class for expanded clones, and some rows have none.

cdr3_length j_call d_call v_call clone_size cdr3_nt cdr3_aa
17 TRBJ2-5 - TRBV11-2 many TGTGCCAGCAGCCTCCGTCTAGCGAACCAACGGCAAGAGACCCAGTACTTC CASSLRLANQRQETQYF
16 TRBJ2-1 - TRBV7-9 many TGTGCCAGCAGCCCATTATGGTCAGGGGAGAACAATGAGCAGTTCTTC CASSPLWSGENNEQFF
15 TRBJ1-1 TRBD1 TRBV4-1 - TGCGCCAGCAGCCAAGTACAGGGGGAAGGCGCTGTAGCTTCCTTT CASSQVQGEGAVASF
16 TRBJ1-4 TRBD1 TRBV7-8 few TGTGCCAGCAGCTACCGGGACAGGGGGCCTGGGGAAAAACTGTTTTTT CASSYRDRGPGEKLFF
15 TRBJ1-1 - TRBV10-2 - TGCGCCAGCAGTGAGCCGCGGGGGTTCAACACTGAAGCTTTCTTT CASSEPRGFNTEAFF
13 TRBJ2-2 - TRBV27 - TGTGCCAGCAGTTTAGGGAACACCGGGGAGCTGTTTTTT CASSLGNTGELFF
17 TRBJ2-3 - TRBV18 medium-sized TGTGCCAGCTCACCATTTACGGCGGTCACAAGCACAGATACGCAGTATTTT CASSPFTAVTSTDTQYF
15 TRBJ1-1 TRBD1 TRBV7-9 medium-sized TGTGCCAGCAGCTCCGGCAAAGGGGGCATTACTGAAGCTTTCTTT CASSSGKGGITEAFF
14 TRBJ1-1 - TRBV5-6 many TGTGCCAGCAGCTTGACAGTCATGAACACTGAAGCTTTCTTT CASSLTVMNTEAFF
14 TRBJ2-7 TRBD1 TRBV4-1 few TGCGCCAGCAGCTTCCGGGACAGAGGCTACGAGCAGTACTTC CASSFRDRGYEQYF
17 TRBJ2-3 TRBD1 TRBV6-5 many TGTGCCAGCAGTTACTCTCGGGACAGGGTGGGCACAGATACGCAGTATTTT CASSYSRDRVGTDTQYF
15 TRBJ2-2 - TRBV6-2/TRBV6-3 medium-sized TGTGCCAGCAGTTACATCGGCAGGAACACCGGGGAGCTGTTTTTT CASSYIGRNTGELFF
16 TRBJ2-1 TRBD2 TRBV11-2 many TGTGCCAGCAGCTATTGGACTAGCGGGAGTTACAATGAGCAGTTCTTC CASSYWTSGSYNEQFF
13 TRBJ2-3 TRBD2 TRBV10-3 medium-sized TGTGCCATCAGTGAGTCTCCTGGGACTAGCCCGTATTTT CAISESPGTSPYF
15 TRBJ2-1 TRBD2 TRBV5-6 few TGTGCCAGCAGCGTCAATAGCGGGAGGGCCGATGAGCAGTTCTTC CASSVNSGRADEQFF
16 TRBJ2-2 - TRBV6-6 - TGTGCCAGCATTGCGGCAGGCCGAAGCAACACCGGGGAGCTGTTTTTT CASIAAGRSNTGELFF
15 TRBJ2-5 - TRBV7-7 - TGTGCTAGCAGCCCCTCCCAGGGGTCGGGGGAGACCCAGTACTTC CASSPSQGSGETQYF
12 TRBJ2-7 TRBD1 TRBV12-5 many TGTGCTAGTGGTTTGGGACCGGGACAGATGAACTTC CASGLGPGQMNF
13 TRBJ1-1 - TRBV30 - TGTGCCTGGAGGCGGGCAGGGAGCACTGAAGCTTTCTTT CAWRRAGSTEAFF
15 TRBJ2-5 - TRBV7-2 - TGTGCCAGCAGCCTGGGGAGTCTAGCCTTCGAGACCCAGTACTTC CASSLGSLAFETQYF
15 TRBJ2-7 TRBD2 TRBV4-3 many TGCGCCAGCAGCCAAGTCCGCGGGAGTTCGTACGAGCAGTACTTC CASSQVRGSSYEQYF
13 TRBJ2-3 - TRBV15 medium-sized TGTGCCACCCGAGGGGTGACCCGAGATACGCAGTATTTT CATRGVTRDTQYF
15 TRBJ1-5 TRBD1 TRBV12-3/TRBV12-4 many TGTGCCAGCAGTTTATGGACAGGGCAGAATCAGCCCCAGCATTTT CASSLWTGQNQPQHF
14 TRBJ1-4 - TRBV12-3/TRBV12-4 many TGTGCCAGCAGTTTAGCTGTTGGGTTTGAAAAACTGTTTTTT CASSLAVGFEKLFF
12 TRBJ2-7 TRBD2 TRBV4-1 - TGCGCCAGCAGCCTGGGGGGGTTCGAGCAGTACTTC CASSLGGFEQYF
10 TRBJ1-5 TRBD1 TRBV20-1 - TGCAGTGCAACAGGGGGGCCCCAGCATTTT CSATGGPQHF
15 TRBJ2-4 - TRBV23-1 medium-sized TGCGCCACCCTAGTCGTCGAGTACACCAAAAACATTCAGTACTTC CATLVVEYTKNIQYF
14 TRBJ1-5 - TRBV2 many TGTGCCAGCAGGGGAGATACGTCCTCCCAGCCCCAGCATTTT CASRGDTSSQPQHF
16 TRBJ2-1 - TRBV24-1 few TGTGCCACCAGTGATTTTAGGGGGGAAGGCTCCAATGAGCAGTTCTTC CATSDFRGEGSNEQFF
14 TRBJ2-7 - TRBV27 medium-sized TGTGCCAGCAGTTTACTCGGCCGATCCTACGAGCAGTACTTC CASSLLGRSYEQYF
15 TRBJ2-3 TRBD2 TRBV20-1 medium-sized TGCAGTGCTAGGAGACTAGCGGGAACCACAGATACGCAGTATTTT CSARRLAGTTDTQYF
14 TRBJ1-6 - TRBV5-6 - TGTGCCAGCAGCTCGGGGACCTTGAATTCACCCCTCCACTTT CASSSGTLNSPLHF
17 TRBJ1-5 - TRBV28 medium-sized TGTGCCAGCAGTTTAGGCTGGGAGAGTCTTGTCAATCAGCCCCAGCATTTT CASSLGWESLVNQPQHF
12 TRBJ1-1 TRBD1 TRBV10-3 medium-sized TGTGCCACTGTGACAGGGACCACTGAAGCTTTCTTT CATVTGTTEAFF
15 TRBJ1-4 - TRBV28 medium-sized TGTGCCAGCAGTTTCCCGGACCAGTCCGGTGGGAAACTGTTTTTT CASSFPDQSGGKLFF
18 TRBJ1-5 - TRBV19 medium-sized TGTGCCAGTAAGGTGTCGGACCTCCCCCCCTCTCGGAATCAGCCCCAGCATTTT CASKVSDLPPSRNQPQHF
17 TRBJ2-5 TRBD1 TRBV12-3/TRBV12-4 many TGTGCCAGCAGTTTACTTCAAGGACAGGGGAGGGAAGAGACCCAGTACTTC CASSLLQGQGREETQYF
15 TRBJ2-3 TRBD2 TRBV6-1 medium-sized TGTGCCAGCAGTCGACTAGCAGCTAGCACAGATACGCAGTATTTT CASSRLAASTDTQYF
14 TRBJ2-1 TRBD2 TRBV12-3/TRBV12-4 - TGTGCCAGCAGTCAGGGACTAGTGTCCCATGAGCAGTTCTTC CASSQGLVSHEQFF
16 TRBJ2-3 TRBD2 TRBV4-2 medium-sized TGTGCCAGCAGCCCCTTGCTGAGCGGGAGCCCCCCTACGCAGTATTTT CASSPLLSGSPPTQYF
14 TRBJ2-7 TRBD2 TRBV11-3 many TGTGCCAGCAGCCTAGCGGGAGAAACCTACGAGCAGTACTTC CASSLAGETYEQYF
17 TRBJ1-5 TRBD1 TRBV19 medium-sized TGTGCCAGTAAGCGAGACAGGGAAGGTTTAAGCAATCAGCCCCAGCATTTT CASKRDREGLSNQPQHF
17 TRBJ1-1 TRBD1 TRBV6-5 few TGTGCCGGCAGTTACTCGGCCGGGACAGGGGTGAACACTGAAGCTTTCTTT CAGSYSAGTGVNTEAFF
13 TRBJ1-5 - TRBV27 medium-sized TGTGCCAGCGGGGATATAAGCAATCAGCCCCAGCATTTT CASGDISNQPQHF
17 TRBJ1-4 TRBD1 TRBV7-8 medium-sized TGTGCCAGCAGCCCTCAAAGTCTTGTGACAGGGAATGAAAAACTGTTTTTT CASSPQSLVTGNEKLFF
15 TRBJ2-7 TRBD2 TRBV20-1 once TGCAGTGCTAGAGGGGAAGCGGGAGGGCTTTACGAGCAGTACTTC CSARGEAGGLYEQYF
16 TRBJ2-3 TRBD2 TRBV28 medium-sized TGTGCCAGCAGTGCCCTAGCGGGGGAGGGCACAGATACGCAGTATTTT CASSALAGEGTDTQYF
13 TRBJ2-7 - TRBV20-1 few TGCAGTGCCCTAGGGGGGAGCTCCTACGAGCAGTACTTC CSALGGSSYEQYF
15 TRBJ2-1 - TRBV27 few TGTGCCAGCAGTTTAACGTGGGAGTACCACAATGAGCAGTTCTTC CASSLTWEYHNEQFF
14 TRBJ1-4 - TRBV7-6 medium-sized TGTGCCAGCAGCCATCGTGTAGGGAATGAAAAACTGTTTTTT CASSHRVGNEKLFF